This TCR beta chain stems from a study of spatial heterogeneity in lung cancer. The library protocol tagged each TCR cDNA with a unique molecular identifier. TCRdb re-analysed the 5' RACE reads in MiXCR, keeping a single row per CDR3 protein. The repertoire consists of more than 95,000 distinct CDR3 sequences, with 12% occurring once and the leading ten covering over 15%. The sample holds a few counts of this clonotype. Time point noted: blood at routine non-recurrence follow-up after resection. Unsorted whole RNA samples from tumor, nontumor lung or frozen PBMC were sequenced. The V gene's germline CDR1 is SGHTA and CDR2 FQGNSA. The J segment lost 3 bases and the V segment lost 5 bases, leaving 10 bases of the junction unmatched. This CDR3 region has 16 residues.

The rearrangement uses TRBV7-2 and TRBJ2-5; 9 nucleotides match TRBD2. This clonotype was obtained from a male donor with early-stage non-small cell lung cancer. The sample in question was PBMCs, obtained at follow-up. The CDR3 here is CASSLSGGPQEETQYF. In nucleotides, the CDR3 is TGTGCCAGCAGCCTTAGCGGGGGCCCGCAGGAAGAGACCCAGTACTTC.